This entry lists 20 T cell receptor beta chains sequenced from one sample in a study of blood T cells in healthy people across ages. A second PCR of roughly 7 to 11 cycles used a sample-barcoded 5' primer and a J-beta primer mix. TCRdb processed the 5' RACE reads anew with MiXCR; each CDR3 protein has one entry. The table has some 860,000 distinct CDR3 sequences, approximately 53% seen once. The specimen sequenced was blood. Receptors originate from a man aged 40-50 years in good health.

The chain recombines TRBV20-1 with TRBJ2-1; D is ambiguous. The V gene lost 5 bases and the J gene lost 6 bases, with 8 bases spanning the gap. The CDR3 runs 11 residues. Germline values: CDR1 DFQATT, CDR2 SNEGSKA (reference sequence). The CDR3 spells CSAGVGNEQFF. The DNA for the CDR3 is TGCAGTGCTGGGGTGGGCAATGAGCAGTTCTTC.

The rearrangement joins TRBV4-1 to TRBJ2-7; D is unresolved. CDR1 is MGHRA, CDR2 YSYEKL, per germline. V was cut by 0 bases and J by 0 bases, with 9 bases left in between. CDR3 size: 15 residues. This chain's CDR3 is CASSQDGVNSYEQYF. The CDR3 bases are TGCGCCAGCAGCCAAGATGGCGTCAACTCCTACGAGCAGTACTTC.

This clonotype occurred a few times. The chain combines TRBV7-2 with TRBJ2-5; 7 positions agree with TRBD2. The V and J ends lost 5 bases and 5 bases, in that order; junction bases with no gene match: 11. This CDR3 spans 15 amino acids. Germline CDR1 is SGHTA and CDR2 is FQGNSA. The CDR3 nucleotides are TGTGCCAGCAGCAGAGAAGGGGAGGGTGGGGAGACCCAGTACTTC. Amino acids: CASSREGEGGETQYF.

V is TRBV6-2 or TRBV6-3 and J is TRBJ2-7; 7 bases are shared with TRBD1. In germline, CDR1 is MNHEY, CDR2 SVGEGT. The CDR3 consists of 14 residues. V was clipped by 4 bases and J by 3 bases; unmatched bases: 6. The CDR3 is CASSFNGQVYEQYF. The CDR3 region has the DNA TGTGCCAGCAGTTTCAACGGACAGGTCTACGAGCAGTACTTC.

This rearrangement joins TRBV7-9 to TRBJ2-1, with 8 bases aligning to TRBD1. V was clipped by 4 bases and J by 5 bases; unmatched bases: 10. The CDR3 has 16 residues. The germline V gene encodes CDR1 SEHNR and CDR2 FQNEAQ (reference sequence). The CDR3 reads CASSSTGDRHNNEQFF. The CDR3 DNA sequence: TGTGCCAGCAGCTCGACAGGGGATCGTCATAACAATGAGCAGTTCTTC.

The V gene is TRBV27, the J gene TRBJ1-6; D possibly corresponds to TRBD1 (5 bases). The germline gives CDR1 MNHEY, CDR2 SMNVEV (reference sequence). The CDR3 is made up of 15 amino acids. The V and J ends lost 2 bases and 4 bases respectively, with 9 bases between them. DNA of the CDR3: TGTGCCAGCAGTTTAGGGGACCCATATAATTCACCCCTCCACTTT. Its protein is CASSLGDPYNSPLHF.

V usage is TRBV7-2 and J usage is TRBJ2-6, with 9 positions matching TRBD1. Germline CDR1 reads SGHTA; CDR2 reads FQGNSA. The V segment lost 5 bases and the J segment 4 bases; nucleotides outside the gene matches: 6. The CDR3 extends over 16 amino acids. The CDR3 sequence: CASSIQGARGANVLTF. In nucleotides, the CDR3 is TGTGCCAGCAGCATACAGGGGGCCCGAGGGGCCAACGTCCTGACTTTC.

The rearrangement joins TRBV4-2 to TRBJ1-2, with TRBD1 matching 9 bases. In germline, CDR1 is LGHNA, CDR2 YNFKEQ. CDR3 length: 16 amino acids. V lost 1 base and J lost 2; bases outside the gene matches: 5. CDR3 coding DNA: TGTGCCAGCAGCCAAGCAGCCGGGACAGGGAACTATGGCTACACCTTC. It codes for CASSQAAGTGNYGYTF.

V usage is TRBV12-3 or TRBV12-4 and J usage is TRBJ2-2; D call uncertain. V lost 6 bases and J lost 7, with 12 bases in between. The length of the CDR3 is 13 residues. The CDR3 region has the DNA TGTGCCAGCAGCAGGCTCTCGGGCGGGGAGCTGTTTTTT. Translated, it gives CASSRLSGGELFF.

Points on this clonotype: An end of the junction does not agree with germline; a read error may underlie this. This chain joins TRBV29-1 and TRBJ2-1, with D uncertain. The CDR3 consists of 12 residues. Germline V gene lookup returns CDR1 SQVTM and CDR2 ANQGSEA. CDR3 amino acids: CSARSSYDEQFF. The CDR3 nucleotides are TGCAGCGCGAGAAGCTCCTACGATGAGCAGTTCTTC.

This rearrangement joins TRBV29-1 to TRBJ2-1; no clear D. This CDR3 is 15 amino acids long. Germline lookup yields CDR1 SQVTM and CDR2 ANQGSEA. V lost 7 bases to trimming and J lost 0 bases, with 16 bases between them. The CDR3 reads CSASLNGGSYNEQFF. CDR3 DNA: TGCAGCGCCTCTTTGAACGGCGGCTCCTACAATGAGCAGTTCTTC.

The chain couples TRBV28 to TRBJ2-7; TRBD2 matches at 10 bases. Germline lookup yields CDR1 MDHEN and CDR2 SYDVKM. CDR3 size: 14 residues. J gave up 2 bases and V 6 bases, and 4 bases lay outside the gene matches. The CDR3 region is CASRGLAEPYEQYF. The CDR3 nucleotides read TGTGCCAGCAGAGGACTAGCGGAACCCTACGAGCAGTACTTC.

The CDR3 region has the DNA TGTGCCAGCAGCTTCTCTCTTTTGGGGGGGGTAGGTAATGAGCAGTTCTTC. Its protein product is CASSFSLLGGVGNEQFF. The chain recombines TRBV11-2 with TRBJ2-1; TRBD2 matches 7 bases. Germline V lookup: CDR1 SGHAT, CDR2 FQNNGV. The CDR3 consists of 17 residues. With V trimmed by 3 bases and J by 7 bases, 15 bases remained unmatched. The full variable domain, with the rest looked up from reference TRBV11-2 and TRBJ2-1, is EAGVAQSPRYKIIEKRQSVAFWCNPISGHATLYWYQQILGQGPKLLIQFQNNGVVDDSQLPKDRFSAERLKGVDSTLKIQPAKLEDSAVYLCASSFSLLGGVGNEQFFGPGTRLTVL.

This clonotype was counted between two and nine times. The genes are TRBV20-1 and TRBJ1-6, with TRBD1 as a possible D gene (5 bases). The CDR3 totals 11 residues. V was pared by 6 bases and J by 7 bases, with 7 bases between. Germline lookup yields CDR1 DFQATT and CDR2 SNEGSKA (reference sequence). The CDR3 sequence is CSAAGNSPLHF. In DNA, the CDR3 is TGCAGTGCGGCAGGGAATTCACCCCTCCACTTT.

This clonotype was observed a few times. CDR3 coding DNA: TGTGCCAGCAGCCCGGGGCGGTACCAAGAGACCCAGTACTTC. Amino acids: CASSPGRYQETQYF. This chain connects TRBV11-2 to TRBJ2-5, with D perhaps assigned TRBD1 or TRBD2 (5 bases each). From germline, CDR1 is SGHAT and CDR2 FQNNGV. V was pared by 5 bases and J by 0 bases, with 10 bases between. The CDR3 sequence is 14 residues long.

This chain links TRBV7-9 with TRBJ1-2; D unclear. Trimming cost V 1 base and J 2 bases, with 8 bases left between them. The germline gives CDR1 SEHNR, CDR2 FQNEAQ (reference sequence). CDR3 size: 14 residues. In DNA form, the CDR3 reads TGTGCCAGCAGCTTAGTGACGGAAAACTATGGCTACACCTTC. This translates into CASSLVTENYGYTF.

This chain uses TRBV5-1 with TRBJ1-2, with 8 bases lining up with TRBD1. This CDR3 contains 14 residues. V was pared by 5 bases and J by 4 bases, with 7 bases of the junction left unmatched. Germline V CDR1 and CDR2: SGHRS, YFSETQ. This CDR3 is CASSIDRGSYGYTF. CDR3 in DNA: TGCGCCAGCAGTATAGACAGGGGTAGCTATGGCTACACCTTC. The complete variable domain, with remaining parts taken from reference TRBV5-1 and TRBJ1-2, reads KAGVTQTPRYLIKTRGQQVTLSCSPISGHRSVSWYQQTPGQGLQFLFEYFSETQRNKGNFPGRFSGRQFSNSRSEMNVSTLELGDSALYLCASSIDRGSYGYTFGSGTRLTVV.

The chain joins TRBV11-3 to TRBJ1-1; D might be TRBD1 (6 bases). The germline V gene has CDR1 SGHNT and CDR2 YENEEA. The CDR3 covers 13 residues. The V gene lost 5 bases and the J gene lost 6 bases, with 13 bases spanning the gap. CDR3 loop: CASSAGTLAEAFF. The CDR3 bases are TGTGCCAGCAGCGCCGGGACACTCGCTGAAGCTTTCTTT.

The J gene is TRBJ2-1, the V gene TRBV15, with 8 bases aligning to TRBD2. The V and J ends lost 9 bases and 8 bases, in that order; junction bases with no gene match: 18. CDR3 size: 16 residues. Germline V gives CDR1 LNHNV, CDR2 YYDKDF (reference sequence). CDR3 nucleotide sequence: TGTGCCACAAAGTCCGGGACTAGTCGTCTGTTGGATGAGCAGTTCTTC. Residues: CATKSGTSRLLDEQFF. The complete variable domain, with remaining parts taken from reference TRBV15 and TRBJ2-1, reads DAMVIQNPRYQVTQFGKPVTLSCSQTLNHNVMYWYQQKSSQAPKLLFHYYDKDFNNEADTPDNFQSRRPNTSFCFLDIRSPGLGDTAMYLCATKSGTSRLLDEQFFGPGTRLTVL.

The chain joins TRBV6-2 or TRBV6-3 to TRBJ2-1; D uncertain. CDR1 is MNHEY, CDR2 SVGEGT, per germline. Trimming shortened V by 2 bases and J by 6 bases, and 17 bases separated the two germline ends. This CDR3 spans 16 amino acids. The CDR3 here is CASSYPARRRVNEQFF. CDR3 DNA: TGTGCCAGCAGTTACCCGGCCCGCCGGCGAGTCAATGAGCAGTTCTTC.